The 4 T cell receptor beta chains listed next were all sequenced from one sample in a study of cytomegalovirus exposure and HLA in healthy donors. Only in-frame clones appear in the TCRdb table, and some are missing; sequencing was by immunoSEQ multiplex PCR. The data show 150,000 to 200,000 clones, less than 85% seen once. Sequencing was performed on PBMCs. The receptor source for this set is a young man in good health and CMV-seropositive.

This sequence joins TRBV5-4 and TRBJ2-1; no clear D. The CDR3 runs 13 residues. Germline values: CDR1 SGHNT, CDR2 YYREEE (reference sequence). Trimming shortened V by 1 base and J by 8 bases, and 10 bases separated the two germline ends. The CDR3: CASSLIGADEQFF. DNA for the CDR3: TGTGCCAGCAGCTTGATCGGTGCGGATGAGCAGTTCTTC.

J is TRBJ2-7 and V is TRBV28, with TRBD2 matching over 10 bases. V shed 6 bases and J 3 bases; nucleotides not matched to a gene: 5. From germline, CDR1 is MDHEN and CDR2 SYDVKM. The CDR3 loop spans 14 amino acids. The CDR3 is CASSPRTSGYEQYF. In DNA form, the CDR3 reads TGTGCCAGCAGCCCTAGGACTAGCGGCTACGAGCAGTACTTC.

The gene calls are TRBV27 and TRBJ2-1; TRBD1 is a possible D gene (5 bases). Trimming took 6 bases from V and 7 from J, leaving 10 bases between them. This CDR3 region has 12 residues. The germline gives CDR1 MNHEY, CDR2 SMNVEV (reference sequence). This CDR3 reads CASSSTVNEQFF. CDR3 in DNA: TGTGCCAGCAGCTCGACAGTAAATGAGCAGTTCTTC.

The CDR3 is CASSFGSGGSTDTQYF. Here the CDR3 DNA reads TGTGCCAGCAGCTTCGGGTCGGGGGGGAGCACAGATACGCAGTATTTT. The chain has TRBV7-2 and TRBJ2-3; 8 bases fit TRBD2. CDR3 length: 16 amino acids. V gave up 3 bases and J gave up 0 bases; unmatched junction bases: 5. Germline CDR1 and CDR2: SGHTA and FQGNSA.